Below are 23 T cell receptor beta chains sequenced from a single sample in a study of control samples from healthy donors and cancer patients. Sequenced by immunoSEQ multiplex PCR; TCRdb stores in-frame clones only, minus some. The sample lists 95,000 to 150,000 clones; around 90% were seen once. The sequencing input was blood. Receptor source: a man aged 50 or older in good health.

This sequence joins TRBV24-1 and TRBJ2-3; TRBD1 matches at 10 bases. The J segment lost 6 bases and the V segment lost 2 bases, leaving 7 bases of the junction unmatched. The CDR3 is 16 residues long. CDR1 is KGHDR, CDR2 SFDVKD, per germline. This chain's CDR3 is CATSDWTGGIEDTQYF. The CDR3 nucleotides read TGTGCCACCAGTGATTGGACAGGGGGGATAGAGGATACGCAGTATTTT.

The rearrangement links TRBV5-4 to TRBJ1-2, with no clear D. Germline V gene lookup returns CDR1 SGHNT and CDR2 YYREEE (reference sequence). V was cut by 0 bases and J by 4 bases, with 13 bases left in between. This CDR3 has 15 residues. CDR3 coding DNA: TGTGCCAGCAGCTTGGCCCCTCGGGGTGGCTATGGCTACACCTTC. This translates into CASSLAPRGGYGYTF.

V usage is TRBV29-1 and J usage is TRBJ2-7; D gene ambiguous. The germline V and J ends were trimmed by 2 bases and 5 bases, with 13 bases remaining between them. This CDR3 is built from 13 residues. CDR1 is SQVTM, CDR2 ANQGSEA, per germline. Here the CDR3 DNA reads TGCAGCGTTGAACTTGGCAGGAGAAACGAGCAGTACTTC. Translated, it gives CSVELGRRNEQYF.

The chain employs TRBV7-9 and TRBJ1-1; 8 positions match TRBD1. Unmatched junction bases numbered 6, after V lost 0 bases and J lost 3 bases. CDR1 SEHNR and CDR2 FQNEAQ come from the germline V gene (reference sequence). The CDR3 spans 16 residues. The CDR3 sequence is CASSLAKTGEDTEAFF. The CDR3 DNA reads TGTGCCAGCAGCTTAGCGAAGACAGGGGAAGACACTGAAGCTTTCTTT.

This clone occurred a few times. This chain links TRBV30 with TRBJ1-2, with TRBD1 as a possible D gene (5 bases). The V gene lost 2 bases and the J gene lost 0 bases, with 7 bases spanning the gap. The CDR3 is made up of 13 amino acids. CDR1 and CDR2 from the germline V gene are GTSNPN and SVGIG (reference sequence). In DNA form, the CDR3 reads TGTGCCTGGAGTAAGGGGACTAACTATGGCTACACCTTC. It specifies CAWSKGTNYGYTF.

The gene calls are TRBV6-5 and TRBJ2-3; D gene uncertain. This CDR3 comprises 15 residues. Trimming shortened V by 5 bases and J by 0 bases, and 12 bases separated the two germline ends. Germline assignment: CDR1 MNHEY and CDR2 SVGAGI. For the CDR3, the DNA is TGTGCCAGCAGTCCGACGTCATCTAGCACAGATACGCAGTATTTT. Translating it yields CASSPTSSSTDTQYF.

To note about this clone: This CDR3 is also generated by other DNA sequences in the sample. The J gene is TRBJ1-1, the V gene TRBV5-5; D call uncertain. From germline, CDR1 is SGHKS and CDR2 YYEKEE (reference sequence). This CDR3 is 13 amino acids long. The V and J ends lost 0 bases and 1 base respectively, with 4 bases between them. Here the CDR3 reads CASSLGGNTEAFF. In DNA, the CDR3 is TGTGCCAGCAGCTTGGGCGGGAACACTGAAGCTTTCTTT.

The gene calls are TRBV7-2 and TRBJ2-1; 8 positions agree with TRBD2. The CDR3 is made up of 14 amino acids. V lost 6 bases, J lost 4 bases, and 5 bases stayed unmatched. Looked up from germline, CDR1 is SGHTA and CDR2 is FQGNSA. The CDR3 sequence: CASRSGGGYNEQFF. CDR3 DNA: TGTGCCAGCAGGAGCGGGGGCGGTTACAATGAGCAGTTCTTC.

The rearrangement uses TRBV7-8 and TRBJ2-3, with 7 bases identical to TRBD2. CDR1 is SGHVS, CDR2 FQNEAQ, per germline. This CDR3 region has 15 residues. The V segment lost 4 bases and the J segment 0 bases; nucleotides outside the gene matches: 4. The CDR3 nucleotides read TGTGCCAGCAGCTGGCTAGCGGTTAGCACAGATACGCAGTATTTT. Translation: CASSWLAVSTDTQYF.

DNA for the CDR3: TGTGCCAGCAGTTACACAAGGGGAGGTGGAAACACCATATATTTT. This sequence encodes CASSYTRGGGNTIYF. The V and J genes are TRBV6-5 and TRBJ1-3, with a possible D match to TRBD1 (5 bases). This CDR3 is built from 15 residues. V was trimmed by 2 bases and J by 3 bases, leaving 11 bases between them. Germline CDR1 is MNHEY and CDR2 is SVGAGI.

CDR3 residues: CASTSSAGTPYGYTF. In DNA, the CDR3 is TGTGCCAGCACCTCAAGTGCCGGGACACCCTATGGCTACACCTTC. This chain connects TRBV6-5 to TRBJ1-2, with a possible D match to TRBD1 (6 bases). Germline lookup yields CDR1 MNHEY and CDR2 SVGAGI. CDR3 length: 15 residues. V lost 7 bases, J lost 4 bases, and 19 bases lay in between.

The chain has TRBV5-1 and TRBJ1-1, with 8 bases that match TRBD1. Looked up from germline, CDR1 is SGHRS and CDR2 is YFSETQ. V was pared by 4 bases and J by 1 base, with 3 bases of the junction left unmatched. The length of the CDR3 is 14 residues. CDR3 loop: CASSRQGTNTEAFF. In nucleotides, the CDR3 is TGCGCCAGCAGCAGACAGGGGACGAACACTGAAGCTTTCTTT. Full variable domain (outside the CDR3, taken from reference TRBV5-1 and TRBJ1-1): KAGVTQTPRYLIKTRGQQVTLSCSPISGHRSVSWYQQTPGQGLQFLFEYFSETQRNKGNFPGRFSGRQFSNSRSEMNVSTLELGDSALYLCASSRQGTNTEAFFGQGTRLTVV.

The chain is built from TRBV27 and TRBJ1-2; D uncertain. CDR3 length: 15 residues. Germline lookup yields CDR1 MNHEY and CDR2 SMNVEV (reference sequence). Trimming shortened V by 0 bases and J by 8 bases, and 16 bases separated the two germline ends. CDR3 nucleotides: TGTGCCAGCAGTTTATCTGGCCGGAGCGAAGGGGGCTACACCTTC. It codes for CASSLSGRSEGGYTF.

This clone was recorded only once. V is TRBV2 and J is TRBJ1-1; D gene ambiguous. This CDR3 has 15 residues. The V end lost 4 bases, the J end lost 0 bases, and 12 bases lay between the germline ends. Germline assignment: CDR1 SNHLY and CDR2 FYNNEI. CDR3 amino acids: CASSAGSPMNTEAFF. The CDR3 bases are TGTGCCAGCAGTGCCGGCAGTCCCATGAACACTGAAGCTTTCTTT. The full variable domain, its missing parts supplied by reference TRBV2 and TRBJ1-1, is EPEVTQTPSHQVTQMGQEVILRCVPISNHLYFYWYRQILGQKVEFLVSFYNNEISEKSEIFDDQFSVERPDGSNFTLKIRSTKLEDSAMYFCASSAGSPMNTEAFFGQGTRLTVV.

CDR3 nucleotide sequence: TGTGCCAGCTCACCACAGGGGGCCACTGAAGCTTTCTTT. As protein: CASSPQGATEAFF. This chain links TRBV18 with TRBJ1-1, with 7 bases lining up with TRBD1. This CDR3 contains 13 residues. CDR1 is KGHSH and CDR2 is LQKENI in the germline V gene. Trimming cost V 1 base and J 4 bases; bases outside gene matches: 0.

This clone has only a few counts. The chain is built from TRBV21-1 and TRBJ2-7; the table's D call, TRBD1, was not checked against the DNA. TRBV21-1 is described as a pseudogene. The CDR3 is 12 residues long. CDR3 coding DNA: TGTGCCAGCGGAACAGAATCCTACGAGCAGTACTTC. Residues: CASGTESYEQYF.

The chain combines TRBV7-2 with TRBJ1-6, with TRBD1 matching 9 bases. After removal of 7 bases from V and 9 bases from J, the junction contained 10 bases not matched to a gene. The CDR3 covers 15 residues. Looked up from germline, CDR1 is SGHTA and CDR2 is FQGNSA. The CDR3 region is CASTPGGTGSSPLHF. As DNA, the CDR3 is TGTGCCAGCACCCCGGGGGGGACAGGGAGTTCACCCCTCCACTTT.

The table lists this clone with a count of one. The rearrangement links TRBV19 to TRBJ1-5; 8 bases line up with TRBD1. Germline CDR1 is LNHDA and CDR2 is SQIVND (reference sequence). Trimming at V came to 5 bases and at J to 5 bases, leaving 8 bases not matched to a gene. This CDR3 contains 15 residues. CDR3 sequence reads: CASSSDYRGDQPQHF. CDR3 coding DNA: TGTGCCAGTAGTTCGGATTACAGGGGGGATCAGCCCCAGCATTTT.

V and J are TRBV27 and TRBJ2-2, with 9 bases identical to TRBD1. The germline gives CDR1 MNHEY, CDR2 SMNVEV (reference sequence). The CDR3 length is 17 residues. Trimming removed 5 bases from V and 4 bases from J; junction bases left unmatched: 11. The CDR3 loop reads CASSTNAGTGFTGELFF. CDR3 nucleotide sequence: TGTGCCAGCAGTACCAACGCCGGGACAGGGTTCACCGGGGAGCTGTTTTTT.

V gene TRBV5-4 combines with J gene TRBJ1-6; possible D gene TRBD1, 5 bases. CDR1 and CDR2 from the germline V gene are SGHNT and YYREEE (reference sequence). This CDR3 comprises 15 residues. V was clipped by 3 bases and J by 6 bases, with 13 bases between them. DNA for the CDR3: TGTGCCAGCAGCTGGGAGGGGCCAGGTAATTCACCCCTCCACTTT. It codes for CASSWEGPGNSPLHF.

The chain carries TRBV3-1 (or the pseudogene TRBV3-2) and TRBJ2-3; D assignment may be TRBD1 or TRBD2 (5 bases each). CDR1 and CDR2 from the germline V gene are LGHDT and YNNKEL (reference sequence). V lost 0 bases to trimming and J lost 6 bases, with 10 bases between them. The CDR3 loop spans 14 amino acids. CDR3 DNA sequence: TGTGCCAGCAGCCAAGAGAGGGGCCGTGATACGCAGTATTTT. This encodes CASSQERGRDTQYF.

This clone appeared once. The chain has TRBV19 and TRBJ1-1; 7 bases map to TRBD1. The V segment lost 0 bases and the J segment 1 base; nucleotides outside the gene matches: 5. CDR3 length: 16 residues. The V gene's germline CDR1 is LNHDA and CDR2 SQIVND (reference sequence). The DNA of the CDR3 is TGTGCCAGTAGTATAGATCTAGGGACAGCGAACACTGAAGCTTTCTTT. Its translation is CASSIDLGTANTEAFF.

The chain couples TRBV20-1 to TRBJ2-1, with TRBD2 matching over 7 bases. The length of the CDR3 is 11 residues. Germline values: CDR1 DFQATT, CDR2 SNEGSKA (reference sequence). The ends lost 7 bases at V and 8 bases at J; junction bases unmatched: 5. In nucleotides, the CDR3 is TGCAGTGGCGGGGGTTTCTATGAGCAGTTCTTC. It translates to CSGGGFYEQFF.